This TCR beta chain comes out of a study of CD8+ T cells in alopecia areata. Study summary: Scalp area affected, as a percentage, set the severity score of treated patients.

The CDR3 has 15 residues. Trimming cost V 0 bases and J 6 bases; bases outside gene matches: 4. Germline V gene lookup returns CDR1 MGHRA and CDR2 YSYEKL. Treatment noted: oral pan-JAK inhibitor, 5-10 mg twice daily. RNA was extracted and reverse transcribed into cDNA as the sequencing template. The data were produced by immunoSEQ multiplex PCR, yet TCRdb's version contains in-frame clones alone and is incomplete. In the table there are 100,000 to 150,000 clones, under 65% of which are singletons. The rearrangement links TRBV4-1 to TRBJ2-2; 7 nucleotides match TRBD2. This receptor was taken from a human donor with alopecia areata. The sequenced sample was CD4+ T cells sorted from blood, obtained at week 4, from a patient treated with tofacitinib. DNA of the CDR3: TGCGCCAGCAGCCAAGAATGGACTAGATCCGGGGAGCTGTTTTTT. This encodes CASSQEWTRSGELFF.